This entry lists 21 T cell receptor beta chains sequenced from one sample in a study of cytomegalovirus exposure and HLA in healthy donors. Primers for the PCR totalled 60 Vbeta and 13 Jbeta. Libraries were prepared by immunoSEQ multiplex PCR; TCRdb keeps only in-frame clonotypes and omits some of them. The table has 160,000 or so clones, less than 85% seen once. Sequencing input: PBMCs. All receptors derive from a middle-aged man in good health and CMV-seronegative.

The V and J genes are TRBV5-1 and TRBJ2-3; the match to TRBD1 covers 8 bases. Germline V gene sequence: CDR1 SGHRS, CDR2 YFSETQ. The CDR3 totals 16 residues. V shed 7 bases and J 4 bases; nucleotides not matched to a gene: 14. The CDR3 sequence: CASSTYRGFEADTQYF. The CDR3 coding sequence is TGCGCCAGCTCGACTTACAGGGGGTTTGAGGCAGATACGCAGTATTTT.

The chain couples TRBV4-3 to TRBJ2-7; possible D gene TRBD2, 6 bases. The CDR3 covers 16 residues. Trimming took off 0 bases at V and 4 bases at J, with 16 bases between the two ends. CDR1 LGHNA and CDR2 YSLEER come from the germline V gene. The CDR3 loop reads CASSQEGGRSVYEQYF. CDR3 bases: TGCGCCAGCAGCCAAGAGGGGGGAAGATCTGTGTACGAGCAGTACTTC.

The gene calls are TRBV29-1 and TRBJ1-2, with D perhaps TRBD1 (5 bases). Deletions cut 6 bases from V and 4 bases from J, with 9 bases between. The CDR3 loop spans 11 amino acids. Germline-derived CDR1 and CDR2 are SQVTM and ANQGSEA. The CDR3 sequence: CSVQGGYGYTF. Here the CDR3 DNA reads TGCAGCGTCCAGGGAGGCTATGGCTACACCTTC. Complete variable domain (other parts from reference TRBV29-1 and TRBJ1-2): SAVISQKPSRDICQRGTSLTIQCQVDSQVTMMFWYRQQPGQSLTLIATANQGSEATYESGFVIDKFPISRPNLTFSTLTVSNMSPEDSSIYLCSVQGGYGYTFGSGTRLTVV.

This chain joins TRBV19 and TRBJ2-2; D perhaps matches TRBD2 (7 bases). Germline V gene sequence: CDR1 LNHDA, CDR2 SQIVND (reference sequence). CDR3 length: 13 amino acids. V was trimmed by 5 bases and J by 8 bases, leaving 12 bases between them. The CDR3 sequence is CASSWGGLGELFF. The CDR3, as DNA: TGTGCCAGTAGTTGGGGGGGCCTGGGGGAGCTGTTTTTT.

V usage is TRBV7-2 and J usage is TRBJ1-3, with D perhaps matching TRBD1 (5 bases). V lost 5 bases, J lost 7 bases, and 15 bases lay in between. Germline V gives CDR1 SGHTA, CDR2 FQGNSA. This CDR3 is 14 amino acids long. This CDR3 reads CASSGTGTRNTIYF. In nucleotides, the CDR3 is TGTGCCAGCAGCGGAACCGGGACTCGGAACACCATATATTTT.

As DNA, the CDR3 is TGTGCCAGCAAACTAAGCGGATCTTCCTACGAGCAGTACTTC. This encodes CASKLSGSSYEQYF. This chain joins TRBV6-5 and TRBJ2-7; maybe TRBD2 (5 bases). Germline V gene lookup returns CDR1 MNHEY and CDR2 SVGAGI. Trimming took 7 bases from V and 1 from J, leaving 14 bases between them. This CDR3 has 14 amino acids.

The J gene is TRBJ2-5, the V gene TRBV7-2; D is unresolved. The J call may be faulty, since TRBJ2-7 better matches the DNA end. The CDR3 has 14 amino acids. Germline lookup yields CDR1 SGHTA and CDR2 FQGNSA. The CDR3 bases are TGTGCCAGCAGCGTCGGGTCCTCCTCCCTCGAGCAGTACTTC. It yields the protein CASSVGSSSLEQYF.

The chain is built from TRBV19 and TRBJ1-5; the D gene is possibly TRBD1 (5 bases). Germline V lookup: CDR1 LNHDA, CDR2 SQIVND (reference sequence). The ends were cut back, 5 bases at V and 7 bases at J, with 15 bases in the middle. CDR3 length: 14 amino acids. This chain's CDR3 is CASSSTVGEQPQHF. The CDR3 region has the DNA TGTGCCAGTAGTTCGACAGTAGGTGAGCAGCCCCAGCATTTT.

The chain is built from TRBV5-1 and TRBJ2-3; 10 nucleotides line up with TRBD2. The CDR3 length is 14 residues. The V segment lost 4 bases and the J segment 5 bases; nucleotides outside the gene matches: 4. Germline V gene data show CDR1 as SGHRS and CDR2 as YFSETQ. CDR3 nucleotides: TGCGCCAGCAGCCCCGGACTAGCGGTAGATACGCAGTATTTT. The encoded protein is CASSPGLAVDTQYF.

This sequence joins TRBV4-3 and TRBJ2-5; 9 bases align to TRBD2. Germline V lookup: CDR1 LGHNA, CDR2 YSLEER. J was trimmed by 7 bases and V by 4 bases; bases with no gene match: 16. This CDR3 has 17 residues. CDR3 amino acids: CASSLLGGAGGAGTQYF. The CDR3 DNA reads TGCGCCAGCAGCCTCTTAGGAGGAGCGGGAGGTGCCGGGACCCAGTACTTC.

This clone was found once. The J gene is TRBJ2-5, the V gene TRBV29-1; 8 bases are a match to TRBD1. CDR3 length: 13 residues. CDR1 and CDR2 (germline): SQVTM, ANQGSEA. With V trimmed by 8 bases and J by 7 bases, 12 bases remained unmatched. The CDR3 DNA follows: TGCAGCATCGGACAGGGTGGAGTCGGGACCCAGTACTTC. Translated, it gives CSIGQGGVGTQYF.

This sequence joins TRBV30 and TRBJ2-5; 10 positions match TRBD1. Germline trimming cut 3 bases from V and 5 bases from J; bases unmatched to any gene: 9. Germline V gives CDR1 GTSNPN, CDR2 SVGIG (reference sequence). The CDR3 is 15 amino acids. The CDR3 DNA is TGTGCCTGGAGCGATCGGACAGGGGGTTACGAGACCCAGTACTTC. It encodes CAWSDRTGGYETQYF.

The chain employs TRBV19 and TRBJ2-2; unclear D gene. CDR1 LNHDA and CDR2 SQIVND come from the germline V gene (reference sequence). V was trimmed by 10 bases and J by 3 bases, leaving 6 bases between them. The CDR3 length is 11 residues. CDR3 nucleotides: TGTGCCACCTTGTACACCGGGGAGCTGTTTTTT. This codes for CATLYTGELFF.

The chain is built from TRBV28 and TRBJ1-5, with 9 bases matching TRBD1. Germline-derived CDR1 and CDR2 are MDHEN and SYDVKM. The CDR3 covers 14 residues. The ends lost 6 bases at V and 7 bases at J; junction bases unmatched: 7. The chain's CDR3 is CASRRTGVGQPQHF. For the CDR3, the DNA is TGTGCCAGCAGGCGGACAGGGGTTGGCCAGCCCCAGCATTTT.

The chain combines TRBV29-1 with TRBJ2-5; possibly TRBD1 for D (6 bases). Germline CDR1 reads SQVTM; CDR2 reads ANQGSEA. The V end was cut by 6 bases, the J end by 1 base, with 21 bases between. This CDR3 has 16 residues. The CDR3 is CSVSVGPGVIQETQYF. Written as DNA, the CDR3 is TGCAGCGTCTCCGTTGGGCCAGGGGTTATCCAAGAGACCCAGTACTTC.

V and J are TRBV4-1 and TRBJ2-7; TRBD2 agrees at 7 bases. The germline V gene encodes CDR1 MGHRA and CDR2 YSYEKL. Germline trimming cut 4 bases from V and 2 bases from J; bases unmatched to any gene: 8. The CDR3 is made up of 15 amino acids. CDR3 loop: CASSRETSRPYEQYF. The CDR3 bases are TGCGCCAGCAGCCGGGAGACTAGCCGACCCTACGAGCAGTACTTC.

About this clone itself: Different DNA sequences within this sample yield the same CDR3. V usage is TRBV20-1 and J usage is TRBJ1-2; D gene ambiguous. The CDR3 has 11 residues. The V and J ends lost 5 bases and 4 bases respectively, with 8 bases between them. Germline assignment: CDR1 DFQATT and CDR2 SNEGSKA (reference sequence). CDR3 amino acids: CSAPLAYGYTF. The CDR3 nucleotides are TGCAGTGCTCCATTAGCCTATGGCTACACCTTC.

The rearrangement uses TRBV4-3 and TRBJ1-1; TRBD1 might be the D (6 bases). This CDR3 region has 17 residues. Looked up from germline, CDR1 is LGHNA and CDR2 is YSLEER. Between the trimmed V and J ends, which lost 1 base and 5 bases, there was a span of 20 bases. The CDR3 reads CASSQGGTGSWKTEAFF. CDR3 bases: TGCGCCAGCAGCCAAGGAGGAACAGGGAGTTGGAAAACTGAAGCTTTCTTT.

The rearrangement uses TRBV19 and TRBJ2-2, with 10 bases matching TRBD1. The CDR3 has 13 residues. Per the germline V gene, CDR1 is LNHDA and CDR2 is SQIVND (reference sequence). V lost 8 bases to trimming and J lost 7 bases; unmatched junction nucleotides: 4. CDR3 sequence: CASDDRGLGELFF. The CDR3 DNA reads TGTGCCAGTGATGACAGGGGGCTCGGGGAGCTGTTTTTT.

CDR3 nucleotide sequence: TGTGCCAGCAGTGACTCGTGCAGGGCTGGAAACACCATATATTTT. Its translation: CASSDSCRAGNTIYF. The chain has TRBV6-4 and TRBJ1-3, with D possibly matching TRBD1 (5 bases). CDR1 is MRHNA, CDR2 SNTAGT, per germline. The CDR3 is made up of 15 amino acids. Trimming took off 0 bases at V and 2 bases at J, with 8 bases between the two ends.

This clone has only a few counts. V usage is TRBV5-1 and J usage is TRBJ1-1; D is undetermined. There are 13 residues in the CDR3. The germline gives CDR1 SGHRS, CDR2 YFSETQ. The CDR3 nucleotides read TGCGCGAGCCTGGCGGGTCCGAACACTGAAGCTTTCTTT. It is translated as CASLAGPNTEAFF.